The 9 T cell receptor beta chains listed next were all sequenced from one sample in a study of cytomegalovirus exposure and HLA in healthy donors. TCRdb's table, derived via immunoSEQ multiplex PCR, lists solely in-frame clones and lacks some. Found here are about 130,000 clones, approximately 89% of them singletons; the top ten hold about 1.2%. Source material: PBMCs. The receptors come from a woman aged 18-29 years in good health and CMV-seronegative.

The chain carries TRBV27 and TRBJ1-2, with a weak D call TRBD1 (6 bases). The V end lost 6 bases, the J end lost 10 bases, and 18 bases lay between the germline ends. The CDR3 is made up of 13 amino acids. Germline V lookup: CDR1 MNHEY, CDR2 SMNVEV (reference sequence). The CDR3 loop is CASRTQGSFVYTF. The CDR3 DNA reads TGTGCCAGCAGAACGCAGGGGAGCTTTGTCTACACCTTC.

V is TRBV11-2 and J is TRBJ1-5; 8 nucleotides line up with TRBD1. The V and J ends lost 5 bases and 6 bases, in that order; junction bases with no gene match: 12. CDR3 length: 16 amino acids. Germline CDR1 reads SGHAT; CDR2 reads FQNNGV. DNA for the CDR3: TGTGCCAGCAGCCAGCCCGACAGGGGCATCGTTCAGCCCCAGCATTTT. Its translation: CASSQPDRGIVQPQHF.

The rearrangement uses TRBV9 and TRBJ2-2, with D possibly matching TRBD2 (6 bases). V gave up 3 bases and J gave up 11 bases, with 17 bases separating them. The CDR3 loop spans 14 amino acids. CDR1 SGDLS and CDR2 YYNGEE come from the germline V gene. DNA for the CDR3: TGTGCCAGCAGCGCAGGTCGGACGGGACTCGAGCTGTTTTTT. As protein: CASSAGRTGLELFF.

The genes are TRBV4-2 and TRBJ2-1; perhaps TRBD2 as D (7 bases). Germline CDR1 is LGHNA and CDR2 is YNFKEQ. Between the trimmed V and J ends, which lost 0 bases and 4 bases, there was a span of 13 bases. The CDR3 has 16 residues. The CDR3 DNA follows: TGTGCCAGCAGCCAAGACACCGGGGGGCCGTACAATGAGCAGTTCTTC. Translated: CASSQDTGGPYNEQFF.

V usage is TRBV7-3 and J usage is TRBJ2-4, with a possible D match to TRBD2 (6 bases). V lost 1 base to trimming and J lost 4 bases, with 11 bases between them. Germline V lookup: CDR1 SGHTA, CDR2 FQGTGA. The CDR3 spans 15 residues. CDR3 sequence: CASSLRAGTKNIQYF. CDR3 sequence (DNA): TGTGCCAGCAGCTTAAGGGCAGGGACTAAAAACATTCAGTACTTC.

V usage is TRBV20-1 and J usage is TRBJ2-1; D call uncertain. V gave up 6 bases and J gave up 6 bases, with 6 bases separating them. The CDR3 extends over 10 amino acids. Germline CDR1 and CDR2: DFQATT and SNEGSKA (reference sequence). The CDR3 is CSARFNEQFF. The CDR3, as DNA: TGCAGTGCCCGGTTCAATGAGCAGTTCTTC.

The chain has TRBV6-1 and TRBJ1-2; D call uncertain. The CDR3 is made up of 12 amino acids. The ends were cut back, 6 bases at V and 8 bases at J, with 13 bases in the middle. The germline CDR1 and CDR2 sequences are MNHNS and SASEGT. CDR3 protein: CASRPGAGGYTF. In DNA form, the CDR3 reads TGTGCCAGCAGACCAGGAGCGGGGGGCTACACCTTC.

This clone came up once. This rearrangement joins TRBV19 to TRBJ1-1; TRBD1 aligns across 7 bases. Trimming cost V 5 bases and J 10 bases; bases outside gene matches: 13. CDR3 length equals 14 residues. Germline V gives CDR1 LNHDA, CDR2 SQIVND (reference sequence). In nucleotides, the CDR3 is TGTGCCAGTAGTGCTGGACAGGCGGCCATGAGAGCTTTCTTT. It is translated as CASSAGQAAMRAFF.

The CDR3, as DNA: TGTGCCAGCAGCGTGGGCTCCGGGGGCACTGAAGCTTTCTTT. Translation: CASSVGSGGTEAFF. The chain joins TRBV9 to TRBJ1-1, with D perhaps TRBD1 (5 bases). The length of the CDR3 is 14 residues. CDR1 SGDLS and CDR2 YYNGEE come from the germline V gene. Trimming removed 2 bases at V and 4 bases at J, with 12 bases between. The full variable domain, with the rest looked up from reference TRBV9 and TRBJ1-1, is DSGVTQTPKHLITATGQRVTLRCSPRSGDLSVYWYQQSLDQGLQFLIQYYNGEERAKGNILERFSAQQFPDLHSELNLSSLELGDSALYFCASSVGSGGTEAFFGQGTRLTVV.